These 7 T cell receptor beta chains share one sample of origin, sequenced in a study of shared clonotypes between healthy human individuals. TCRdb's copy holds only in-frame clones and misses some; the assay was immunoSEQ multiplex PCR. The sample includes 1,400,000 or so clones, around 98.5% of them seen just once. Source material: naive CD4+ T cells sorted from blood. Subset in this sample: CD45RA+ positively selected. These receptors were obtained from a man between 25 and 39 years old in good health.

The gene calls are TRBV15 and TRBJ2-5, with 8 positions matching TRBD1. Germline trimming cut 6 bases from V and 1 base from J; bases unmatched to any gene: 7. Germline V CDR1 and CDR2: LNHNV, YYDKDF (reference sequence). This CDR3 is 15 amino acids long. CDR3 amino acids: CATSHNRGAQETQYF. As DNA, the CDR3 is TGTGCCACCAGTCACAACAGGGGGGCCCAAGAGACCCAGTACTTC.

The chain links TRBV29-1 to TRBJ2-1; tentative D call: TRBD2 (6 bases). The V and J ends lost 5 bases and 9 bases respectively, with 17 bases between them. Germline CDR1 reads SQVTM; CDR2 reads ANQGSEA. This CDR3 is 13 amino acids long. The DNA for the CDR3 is TGCAGCGTTCAGGTCTTGGAGGGCGGTGAGCAGTTCTTC. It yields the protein CSVQVLEGGEQFF.

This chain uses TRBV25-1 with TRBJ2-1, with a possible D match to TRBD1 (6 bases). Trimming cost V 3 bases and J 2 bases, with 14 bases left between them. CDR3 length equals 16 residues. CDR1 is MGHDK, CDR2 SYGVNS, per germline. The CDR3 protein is CASSETGTTTYNEQFF. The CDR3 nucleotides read TGTGCCAGCAGTGAGACAGGAACTACCACCTACAATGAGCAGTTCTTC.

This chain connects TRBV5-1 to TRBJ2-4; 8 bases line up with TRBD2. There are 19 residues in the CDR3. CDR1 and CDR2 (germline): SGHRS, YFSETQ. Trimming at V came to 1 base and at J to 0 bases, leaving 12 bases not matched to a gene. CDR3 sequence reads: CASSLFTREAPLAKNIQYF. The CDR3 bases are TGCGCCAGCAGCTTGTTTACGCGGGAGGCTCCGCTAGCCAAAAACATTCAGTACTTC.

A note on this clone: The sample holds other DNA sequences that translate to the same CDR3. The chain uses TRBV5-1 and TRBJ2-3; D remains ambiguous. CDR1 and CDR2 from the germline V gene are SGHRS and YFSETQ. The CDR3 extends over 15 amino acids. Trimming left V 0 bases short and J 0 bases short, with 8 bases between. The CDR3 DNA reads TGCGCCAGCAGCTTGGCTACTTCTAGCACAGATACGCAGTATTTT. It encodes CASSLATSSTDTQYF.

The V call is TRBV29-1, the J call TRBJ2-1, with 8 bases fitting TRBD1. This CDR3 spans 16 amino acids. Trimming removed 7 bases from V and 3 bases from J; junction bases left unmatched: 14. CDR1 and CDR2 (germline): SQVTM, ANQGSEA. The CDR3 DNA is TGCAGCGCGGCGGACAGGGTCTGGGAGGACTACAATGAGCAGTTCTTC. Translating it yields CSAADRVWEDYNEQFF.

Here the CDR3 reads CASSQEGAMSAEQYF. The CDR3 DNA follows: TGTGCCAGCAGCCAAGAGGGGGCCATGAGTGCCGAGCAGTACTTC. The rearrangement joins TRBV4-2 to TRBJ2-7; D may be TRBD1 (6 bases). The ends were cut back, 0 bases at V and 6 bases at J, with 15 bases in the middle. The CDR3 is 15 amino acids. CDR1 is LGHNA and CDR2 is YNFKEQ in the germline V gene.